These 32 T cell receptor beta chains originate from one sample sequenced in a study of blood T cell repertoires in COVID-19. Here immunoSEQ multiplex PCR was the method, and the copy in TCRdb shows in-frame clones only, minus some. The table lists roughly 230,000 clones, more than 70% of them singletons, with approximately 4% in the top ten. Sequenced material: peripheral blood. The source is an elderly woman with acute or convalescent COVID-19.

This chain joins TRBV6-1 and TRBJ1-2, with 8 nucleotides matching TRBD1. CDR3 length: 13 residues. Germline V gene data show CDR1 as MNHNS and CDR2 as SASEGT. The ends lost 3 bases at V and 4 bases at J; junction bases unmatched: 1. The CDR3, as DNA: TGTGCCAGCAGTGATACAGGGGGCTATGGCTACACCTTC. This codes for CASSDTGGYGYTF.

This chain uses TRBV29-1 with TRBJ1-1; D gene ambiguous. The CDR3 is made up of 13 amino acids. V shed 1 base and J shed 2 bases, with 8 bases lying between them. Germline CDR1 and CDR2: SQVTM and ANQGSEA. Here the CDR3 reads CSVEAGGNTEAFF. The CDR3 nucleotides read TGCAGCGTTGAAGCAGGAGGCAACACTGAAGCTTTCTTT.

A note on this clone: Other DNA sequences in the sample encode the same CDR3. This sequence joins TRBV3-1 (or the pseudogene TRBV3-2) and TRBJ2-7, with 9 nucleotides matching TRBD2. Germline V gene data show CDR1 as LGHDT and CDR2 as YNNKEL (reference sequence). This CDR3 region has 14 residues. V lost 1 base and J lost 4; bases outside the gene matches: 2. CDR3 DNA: TGTGCCAGCAGCCAAGGCCTAGCGGGGTACGAGCAGTACTTC. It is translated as CASSQGLAGYEQYF.

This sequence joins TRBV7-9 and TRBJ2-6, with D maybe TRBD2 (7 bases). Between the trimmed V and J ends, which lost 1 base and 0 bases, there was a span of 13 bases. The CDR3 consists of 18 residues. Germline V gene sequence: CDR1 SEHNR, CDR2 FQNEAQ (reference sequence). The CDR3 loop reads CASSLDRGGASGANVLTF. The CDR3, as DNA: TGTGCCAGCAGCTTAGACAGAGGGGGGGCCTCTGGGGCCAACGTCCTGACTTTC. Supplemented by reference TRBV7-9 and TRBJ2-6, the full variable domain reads DTGVSQNPRHKITKRGQNVTFRCDPISEHNRLYWYRQTLGQGPEFLTYFQNEAQLEKSRLLSDRFSAERPKGSFSTLEIQRTEQGDSAMYLCASSLDRGGASGANVLTFGAGSRLTVL.

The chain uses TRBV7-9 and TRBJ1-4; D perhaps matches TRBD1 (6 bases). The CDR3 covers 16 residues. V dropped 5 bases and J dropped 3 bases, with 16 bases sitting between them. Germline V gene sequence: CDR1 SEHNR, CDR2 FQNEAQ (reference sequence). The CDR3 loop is CASSRTAQGSNEKLFF. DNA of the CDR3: TGTGCCAGCAGCAGGACAGCCCAGGGGTCTAATGAAAAACTGTTTTTT.

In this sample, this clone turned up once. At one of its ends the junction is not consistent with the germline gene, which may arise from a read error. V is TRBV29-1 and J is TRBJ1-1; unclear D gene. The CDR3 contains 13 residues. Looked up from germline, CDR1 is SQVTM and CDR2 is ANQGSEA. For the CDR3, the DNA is TGCAGCGTTGAAGTAGGGAGGTACACTGAAGCTTGCTTT. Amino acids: CSVEVGRYTEACF. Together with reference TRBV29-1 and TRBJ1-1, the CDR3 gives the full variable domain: SAVISQKPSRDICQRGTSLTIQCQVDSQVTMMFWYRQQPGQSLTLIATANQGSEATYESGFVIDKFPISRPNLTFSTLTVSNMSPEDSSIYLCSVEVGRYTEACFGQGTRLTVV.

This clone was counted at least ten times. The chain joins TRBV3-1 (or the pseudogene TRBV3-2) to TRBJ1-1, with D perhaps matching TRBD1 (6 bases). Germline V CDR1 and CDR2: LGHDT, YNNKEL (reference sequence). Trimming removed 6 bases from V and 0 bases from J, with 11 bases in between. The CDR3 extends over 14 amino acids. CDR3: CASRGAYMNTEAFF. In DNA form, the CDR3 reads TGTGCCAGCAGGGGGGCGTACATGAACACTGAAGCTTTCTTT.

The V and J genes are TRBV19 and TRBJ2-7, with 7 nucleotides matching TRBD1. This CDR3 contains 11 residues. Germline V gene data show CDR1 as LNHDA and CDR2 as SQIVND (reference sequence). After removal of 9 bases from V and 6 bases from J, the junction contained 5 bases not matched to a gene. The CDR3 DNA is TGTGCCAGCTTAGGGGGCACCGAGCAGTACTTC. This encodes CASLGGTEQYF.

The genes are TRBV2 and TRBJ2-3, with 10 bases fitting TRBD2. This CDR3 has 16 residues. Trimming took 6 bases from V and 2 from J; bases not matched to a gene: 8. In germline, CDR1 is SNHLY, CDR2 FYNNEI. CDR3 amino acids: CASRYSSGGYTDTQYF. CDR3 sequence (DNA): TGTGCCAGCAGATACTCTAGCGGGGGATACACAGATACGCAGTATTTT.

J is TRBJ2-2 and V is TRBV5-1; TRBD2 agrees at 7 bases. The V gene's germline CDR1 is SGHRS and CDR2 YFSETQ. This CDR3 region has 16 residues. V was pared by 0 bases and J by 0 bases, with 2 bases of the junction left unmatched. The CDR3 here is CASSLEAGANTGELFF. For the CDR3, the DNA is TGCGCCAGCAGCTTGGAGGCGGGAGCGAACACCGGGGAGCTGTTTTTT.

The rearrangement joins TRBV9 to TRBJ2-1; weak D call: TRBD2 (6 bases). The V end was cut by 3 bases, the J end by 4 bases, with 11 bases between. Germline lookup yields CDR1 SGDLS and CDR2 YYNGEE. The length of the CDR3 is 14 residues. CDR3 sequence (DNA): TGTGCCAGCAGCGGGGGGGTGTTGTACAATGAGCAGTTCTTC. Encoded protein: CASSGGVLYNEQFF. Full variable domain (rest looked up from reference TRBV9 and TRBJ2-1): DSGVTQTPKHLITATGQRVTLRCSPRSGDLSVYWYQQSLDQGLQFLIQYYNGEERAKGNILERFSAQQFPDLHSELNLSSLELGDSALYFCASSGGVLYNEQFFGPGTRLTVL.

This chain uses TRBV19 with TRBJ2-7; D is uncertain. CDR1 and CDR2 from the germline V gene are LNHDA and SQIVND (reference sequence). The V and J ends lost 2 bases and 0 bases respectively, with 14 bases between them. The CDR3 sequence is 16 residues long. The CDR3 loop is CASSISLSDNSYEQYF. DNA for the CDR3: TGTGCCAGTAGTATAAGTTTGTCTGACAACTCCTACGAGCAGTACTTC. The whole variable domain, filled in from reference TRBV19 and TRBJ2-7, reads DGGITQSPKYLFRKEGQNVTLSCEQNLNHDAMYWYRQDPGQGLRLIYYSQIVNDFQKGDIAEGYSVSREKKESFPLTVTSAQKNPTAFYLCASSISLSDNSYEQYFGPGTRLTVT.

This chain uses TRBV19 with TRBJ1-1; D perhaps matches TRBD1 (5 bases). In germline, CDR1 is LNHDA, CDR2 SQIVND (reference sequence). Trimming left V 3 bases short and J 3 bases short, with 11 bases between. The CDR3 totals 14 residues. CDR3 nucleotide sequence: TGTGCCAGTAGTATCAACAGGTGGGACACTGAAGCTTTCTTT. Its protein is CASSINRWDTEAFF.

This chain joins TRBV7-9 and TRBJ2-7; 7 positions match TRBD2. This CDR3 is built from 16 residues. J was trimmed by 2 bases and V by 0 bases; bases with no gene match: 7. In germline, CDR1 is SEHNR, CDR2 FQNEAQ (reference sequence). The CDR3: CASSLAAGTITYEQYF. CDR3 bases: TGTGCCAGCAGCTTAGCTGCGGGGACTATTACCTACGAGCAGTACTTC.

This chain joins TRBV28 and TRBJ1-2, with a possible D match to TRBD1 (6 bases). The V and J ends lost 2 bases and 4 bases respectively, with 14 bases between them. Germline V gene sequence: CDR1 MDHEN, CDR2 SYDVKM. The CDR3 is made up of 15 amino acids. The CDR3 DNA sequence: TGTGCCAGCAGTTTACCTCGGACAGCTGGCTATGGCTACACCTTC. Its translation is CASSLPRTAGYGYTF.

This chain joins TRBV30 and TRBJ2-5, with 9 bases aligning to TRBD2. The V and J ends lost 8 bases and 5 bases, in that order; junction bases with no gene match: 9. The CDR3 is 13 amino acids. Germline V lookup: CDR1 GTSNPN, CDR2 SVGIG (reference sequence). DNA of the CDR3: TGTGCCGGCAATCCGCGGGGGGGGGAGACCCAGTACTTC. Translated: CAGNPRGGETQYF.

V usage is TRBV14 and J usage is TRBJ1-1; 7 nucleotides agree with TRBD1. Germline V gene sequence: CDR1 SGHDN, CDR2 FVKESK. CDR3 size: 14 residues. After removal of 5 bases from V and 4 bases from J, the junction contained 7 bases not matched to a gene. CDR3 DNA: TGTGCCAGCAGCGCCCGACAGGGAACCACTGAAGCTTTCTTT. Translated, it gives CASSARQGTTEAFF.

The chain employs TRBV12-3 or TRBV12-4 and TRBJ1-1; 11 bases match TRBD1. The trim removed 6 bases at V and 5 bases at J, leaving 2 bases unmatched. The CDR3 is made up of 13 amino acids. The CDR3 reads CASRDRGQTEAFF. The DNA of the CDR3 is TGTGCCAGCAGGGACAGGGGGCAAACTGAAGCTTTCTTT.

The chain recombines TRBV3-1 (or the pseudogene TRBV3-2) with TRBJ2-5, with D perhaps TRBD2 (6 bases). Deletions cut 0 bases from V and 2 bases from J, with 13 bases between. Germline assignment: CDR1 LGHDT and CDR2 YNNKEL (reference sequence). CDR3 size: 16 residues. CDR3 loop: CASSQDGAGTQETQYF. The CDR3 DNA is TGTGCCAGCAGCCAAGATGGGGCGGGGACGCAAGAGACCCAGTACTTC.

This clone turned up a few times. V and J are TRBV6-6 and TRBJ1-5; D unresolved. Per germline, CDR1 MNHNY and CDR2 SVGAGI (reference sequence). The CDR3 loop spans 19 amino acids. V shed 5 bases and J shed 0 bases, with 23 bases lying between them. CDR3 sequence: CASSPQASYRTDSNQPQHF. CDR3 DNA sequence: TGTGCCAGCAGTCCTCAGGCCTCTTACCGAACAGATAGCAATCAGCCCCAGCATTTT.

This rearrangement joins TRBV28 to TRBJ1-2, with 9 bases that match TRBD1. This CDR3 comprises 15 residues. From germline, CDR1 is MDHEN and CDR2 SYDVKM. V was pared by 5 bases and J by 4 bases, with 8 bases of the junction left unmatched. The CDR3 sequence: CASSTGGGLSYGYTF. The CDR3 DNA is TGTGCCAGCAGTACAGGGGGCGGCCTTTCCTATGGCTACACCTTC.

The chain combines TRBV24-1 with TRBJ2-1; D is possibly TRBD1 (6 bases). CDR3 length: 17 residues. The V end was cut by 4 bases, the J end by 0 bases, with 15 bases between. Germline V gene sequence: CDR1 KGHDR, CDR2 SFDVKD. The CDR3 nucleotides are TGTGCCACCAGTGACCCTCAGGGGTGGGACTCCTACAATGAGCAGTTCTTC. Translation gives CATSDPQGWDSYNEQFF.

CDR3 region: CASSLRYRQEVYGYTF. The DNA for the CDR3 is TGTGCCAGCAGCTTGCGTTACCGACAGGAGGTTTATGGCTACACCTTC. This chain connects TRBV5-6 to TRBJ1-2; TRBD1 might be the D (6 bases). CDR1 SGHDT and CDR2 YYEEEE come from the germline V gene. There are 16 residues in the CDR3. V lost 1 base, J lost 5 bases, and 18 bases lay in between.

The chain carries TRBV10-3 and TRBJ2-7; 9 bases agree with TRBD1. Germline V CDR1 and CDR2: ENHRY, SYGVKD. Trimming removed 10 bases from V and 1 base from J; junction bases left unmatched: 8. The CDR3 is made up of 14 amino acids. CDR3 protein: CATGNDRGSYEQYF. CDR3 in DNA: TGTGCCACCGGGAATGACAGGGGGTCCTACGAGCAGTACTTC.

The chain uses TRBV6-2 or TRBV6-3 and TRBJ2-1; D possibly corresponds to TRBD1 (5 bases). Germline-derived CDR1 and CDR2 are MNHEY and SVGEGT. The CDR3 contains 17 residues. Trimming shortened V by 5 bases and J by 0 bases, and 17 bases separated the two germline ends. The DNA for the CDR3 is TGTGCCAGCAGTGGGGCTCCGGACCGAAGCTCCTACAATGAGCAGTTCTTC. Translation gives CASSGAPDRSSYNEQFF.

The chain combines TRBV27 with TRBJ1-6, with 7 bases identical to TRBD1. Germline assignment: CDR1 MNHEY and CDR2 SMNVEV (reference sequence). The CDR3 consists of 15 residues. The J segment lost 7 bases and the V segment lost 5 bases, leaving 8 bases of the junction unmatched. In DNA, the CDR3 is TGTGCCAGCAGTCCGCTAGGGGGCCTCAATTCACCCCTCCACTTT. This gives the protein CASSPLGGLNSPLHF.

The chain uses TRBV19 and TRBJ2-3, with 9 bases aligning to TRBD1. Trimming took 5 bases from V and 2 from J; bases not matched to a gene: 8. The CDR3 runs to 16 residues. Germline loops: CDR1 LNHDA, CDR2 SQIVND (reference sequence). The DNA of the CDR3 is TGTGCCAGTAGTCTATACGGGACAGGGTTCACAGATACGCAGTATTTT. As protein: CASSLYGTGFTDTQYF.

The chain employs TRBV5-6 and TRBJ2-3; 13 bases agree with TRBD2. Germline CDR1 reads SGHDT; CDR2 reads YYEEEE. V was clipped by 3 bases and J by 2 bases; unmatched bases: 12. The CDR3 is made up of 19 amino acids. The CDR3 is CASSSPQGGTSGVTDTQYF. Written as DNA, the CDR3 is TGTGCCAGCAGCTCCCCCCAGGGGGGGACTAGCGGGGTCACAGATACGCAGTATTTT.

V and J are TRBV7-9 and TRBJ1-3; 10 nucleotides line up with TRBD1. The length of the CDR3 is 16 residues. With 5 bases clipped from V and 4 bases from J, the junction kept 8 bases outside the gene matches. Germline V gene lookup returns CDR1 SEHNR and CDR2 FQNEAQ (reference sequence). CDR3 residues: CASSRTGTGDGNTIYF. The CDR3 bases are TGTGCCAGCAGCCGCACCGGGACAGGGGACGGAAACACCATATATTTT.

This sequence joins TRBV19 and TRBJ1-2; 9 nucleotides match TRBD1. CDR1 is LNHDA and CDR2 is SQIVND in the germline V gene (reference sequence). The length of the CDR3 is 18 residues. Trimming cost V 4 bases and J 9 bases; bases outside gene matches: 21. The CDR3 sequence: CASSNPTLSWDREKRYTF. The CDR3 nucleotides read TGTGCCAGTAGTAACCCAACACTCTCCTGGGACAGGGAGAAACGCTACACCTTC.

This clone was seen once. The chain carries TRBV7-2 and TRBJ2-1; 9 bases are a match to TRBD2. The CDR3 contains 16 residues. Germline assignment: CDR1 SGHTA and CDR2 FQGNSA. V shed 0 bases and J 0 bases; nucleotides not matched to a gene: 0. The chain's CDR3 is CASSLASGGSYNEQFF. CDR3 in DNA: TGTGCCAGCAGCTTAGCTAGCGGGGGCTCCTACAATGAGCAGTTCTTC. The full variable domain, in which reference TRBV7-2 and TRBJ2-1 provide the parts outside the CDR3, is GAGVSQSPSNKVTEKGKDVELRCDPISGHTALYWYRQSLGQGLEFLIYFQGNSAPDKSGLPSDRFSAERTGGSVSTLTIQRTQQEDSAVYLCASSLASGGSYNEQFFGPGTRLTVL.

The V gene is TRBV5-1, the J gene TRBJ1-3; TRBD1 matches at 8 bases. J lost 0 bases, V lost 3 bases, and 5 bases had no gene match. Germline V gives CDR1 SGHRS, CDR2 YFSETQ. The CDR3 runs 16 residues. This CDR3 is CASSSGQASSGNTIYF. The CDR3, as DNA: TGCGCCAGCAGCTCGGGACAGGCAAGCTCTGGAAACACCATATATTTT.